Listed below are T cell receptor beta chains from one sample, sequenced in a study of T cells in Graves' hyperthyroidism and ophthalmopathy. TCRdb used MiXCR to reprocess the multiplex PCR reads, holding one entry per CDR3 protein. The table shows about 46,000 distinct CDR3 sequences, with 45% to 50% occurring only once. The specimen was peripheral blood or thyroid tissue (not recorded which). These receptor sequences come from a woman between 45 and 65 years old with Graves' hyperthyroidism. CDR3s include the opening cysteine and the closing phenylalanine or tryptophan. The D gene is left open where the match is weak. Expanded clones are given a class, and other clones once, few, many or no size at all.

D,J,V,size,DNA,CDR3
.,TRBJ2-3,TRBV28,many,TGTGCCAGCAGACCCACGGGCGGGGTGGGCACAGATACGCAGTATTTT,CASRPTGGVGTDTQYF
.,TRBJ2-5,TRBV19,.,TGTGCCAGTAGTATCCTTCTCCAGGGTCGGGAGACCCAGTACTTC,CASSILLQGRETQYF
.,TRBJ1-5,TRBV4-2,many,TGTGCCAGCAGCCAAGATGGCAGGGGAAATCAGCCCCAGCATTTT,CASSQDGRGNQPQHF
TRBD1,TRBJ1-2,TRBV7-2,many,TGTGCCACAACACAGGGGCCTAACTATGGCTACACCTTC,CATTQGPNYGYTF
TRBD1,TRBJ1-5,TRBV6-2/TRBV6-3,many,TGTGCCAGCAGTTACTCGACAGGGGTGAACAATCAGCCCCAGCATTTT,CASSYSTGVNNQPQHF
.,TRBJ1-4,TRBV20-1,.,TGCAGTGCTAGTTTCGGGCAGATTAATGAAAAACTGTTTTTT,CSASFGQINEKLFF
.,TRBJ2-5,TRBV15,medium-sized,TGTGCCACCAGCAATCAAGAGACCCAGTACTTC,CATSNQETQYF
TRBD2,TRBJ2-7,TRBV28,many,TGTGCCAGCAGTTCCAAGCGGGGGCGTTGGATTTTGGAGCAGTACTTC,CASSSKRGRWILEQYF
TRBD2,TRBJ2-7,TRBV7-6,many,TGTGCCAGCAGCTTCCTCGGGGGGACCTACGAGCAGTACTTC,CASSFLGGTYEQYF
TRBD1,TRBJ2-7,TRBV19,.,TGTGCCAGTAGTACCCGACACAGGGGACAGCGGTCCTACGAGCAGTACTTC,CASSTRHRGQRSYEQYF
.,TRBJ2-3,TRBV4-2,many,TGTGCCAGCAGCCAAGACCCTTTCCTAGCGGAGGGGGCAGATACGCAGTATTTT,CASSQDPFLAEGADTQYF
.,TRBJ1-1,TRBV6-2/TRBV6-3,many,TGTGCCAGCAGTCCCAGGGTACTCTCCAACACTGAAGCTTTCTTT,CASSPRVLSNTEAFF
.,TRBJ2-6,TRBV10-3,.,TGTGCCATCAGTGAGCCGGGGGCAGACACTGAAGCTTTC,CAISEPGADTEAF
.,TRBJ2-1,TRBV25-1,few,TGTGCCAGCAGTGAATTTCATAGGGTCCTGCATGAGCAGTTCTTC,CASSEFHRVLHEQFF
.,TRBJ1-1,TRBV5-1,.,TGCGCCAGCAGCTTGGGGACAGTCGGGTCCTGGAACACTGAAGCTTTCTTT,CASSLGTVGSWNTEAFF
.,TRBJ1-6,TRBV20-1,many,TGCAGTGCTAGTCGCGGGCAAGGGAATTCACCCCTCCACTTT,CSASRGQGNSPLHF
.,TRBJ1-1,TRBV5-1,many,TGCGCCAGCAGCTTGGCAAGGACAAACACTGAAGCTTTCTTT,CASSLARTNTEAFF
.,TRBJ1-2,TRBV7-9,many,TGTGCCAGCAGCCAAACCGGGACCATATATGGCTACACCTTC,CASSQTGTIYGYTF
.,TRBJ1-5,TRBV10-3,.,TGTGCCATCACCCGGGGCTCGGGACAGCCCCAGCATTTT,CAITRGSGQPQHF
TRBD1,TRBJ1-3,TRBV5-6,many,TGTGCCAACAGCATAGGGACAGATGGAAACACCATATATTTT,CANSIGTDGNTIYF